This TCR beta chain stems from a study of cytomegalovirus exposure and HLA in healthy donors. Study-level background: Approximately 180 million T cells yielded more than 90 million unique TCR beta sequences, as an earlier analysis found.

The V gene end was trimmed by 1 base and the J gene end by 4 bases; junction bases not matched to a gene: 2. The germline V gene encodes CDR1 GTSNPN and CDR2 SVGIG (reference sequence). The CDR3 is 13 residues long. For this clone: What it recognizes is unknown.

PCR amplification relied on 60 Vbeta primers (plus 13 Jbeta primers). Data came from immunoSEQ multiplex PCR; TCRdb stores just in-frame clones and leaves some out. The sample includes 170,000 or so clones, roughly 80% of them seen just once. Healthy bone marrow donors supplied every sample. Overall study results and limits: Among TCR beta chains, those listed as cytomegalovirus-associated numbered some 170.

The material sequenced was PBMCs. The gene calls are TRBV30 and TRBJ1-2; TRBD1 aligns across 8 bases. The receptor was isolated from a boy between 2 and 10 years old in good health and CMV-seronegative. The CDR3 loop reads CAWSEGQAYGYTF. The CDR3 bases are TGTGCCTGGAGTGAGGGACAGGCCTATGGCTACACCTTC.